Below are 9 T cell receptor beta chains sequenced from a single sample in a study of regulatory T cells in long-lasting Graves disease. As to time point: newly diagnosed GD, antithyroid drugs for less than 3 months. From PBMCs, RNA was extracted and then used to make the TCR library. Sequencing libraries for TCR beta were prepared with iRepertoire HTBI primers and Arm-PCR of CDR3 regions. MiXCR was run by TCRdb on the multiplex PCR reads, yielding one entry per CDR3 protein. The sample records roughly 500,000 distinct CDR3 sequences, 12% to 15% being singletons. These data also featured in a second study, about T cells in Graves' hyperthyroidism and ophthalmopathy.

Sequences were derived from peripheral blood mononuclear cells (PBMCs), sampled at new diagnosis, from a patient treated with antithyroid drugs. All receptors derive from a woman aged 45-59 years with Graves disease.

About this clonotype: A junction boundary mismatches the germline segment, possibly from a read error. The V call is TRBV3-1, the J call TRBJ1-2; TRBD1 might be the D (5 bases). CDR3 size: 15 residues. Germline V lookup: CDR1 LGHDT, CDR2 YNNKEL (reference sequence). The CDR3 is CGSSYNGRGRYGYTF. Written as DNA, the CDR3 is TGTGGCAGCAGCTACAACGGGAGGGGACGCTATGGCTACACCTTC.

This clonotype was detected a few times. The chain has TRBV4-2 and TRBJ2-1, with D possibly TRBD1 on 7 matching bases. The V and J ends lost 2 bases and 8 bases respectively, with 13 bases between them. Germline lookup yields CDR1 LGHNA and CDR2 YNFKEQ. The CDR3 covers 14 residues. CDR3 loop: CASSQRGPGDEQFF. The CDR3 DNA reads TGTGCCAGCAGCCAAAGGGGGCCGGGGGATGAGCAGTTCTTC.

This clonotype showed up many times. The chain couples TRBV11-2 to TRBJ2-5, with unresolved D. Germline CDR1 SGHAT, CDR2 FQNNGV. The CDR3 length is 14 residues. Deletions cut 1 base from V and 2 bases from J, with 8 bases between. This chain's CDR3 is CASSLVPGQETQYF. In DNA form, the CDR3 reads TGTGCCAGCAGCTTAGTTCCAGGACAAGAGACCCAGTACTTC.

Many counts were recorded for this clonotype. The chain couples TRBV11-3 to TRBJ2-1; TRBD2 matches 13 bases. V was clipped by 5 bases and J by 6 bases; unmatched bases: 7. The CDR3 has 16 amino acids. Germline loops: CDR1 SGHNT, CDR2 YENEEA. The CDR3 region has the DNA TGTGCCAGCAGCCCAGACGGGACTAGCGGGGTCAATGAGCAGTTCTTC. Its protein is CASSPDGTSGVNEQFF.

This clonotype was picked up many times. The CDR3 DNA follows: TGTGCCAGCAGCCAAGGGAGCGGGAGACTCTCCTACGAGCAGTACTTC. It translates to CASSQGSGRLSYEQYF. The V call is TRBV3-1, the J call TRBJ2-7; 8 nucleotides agree with TRBD2. Losses at the gene ends were 1 base for V and 0 bases for J; bases not matched to a gene: 5. This CDR3 comprises 16 residues. The germline gives CDR1 LGHDT, CDR2 YNNKEL (reference sequence).

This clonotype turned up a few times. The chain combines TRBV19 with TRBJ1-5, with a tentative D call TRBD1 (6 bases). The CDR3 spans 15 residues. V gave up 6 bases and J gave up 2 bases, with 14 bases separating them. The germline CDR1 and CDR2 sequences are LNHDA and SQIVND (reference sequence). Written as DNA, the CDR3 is TGTGCCAGTAGGCCTCAGGGGAGTGGCAATCAGCCCCAGCATTTT. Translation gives CASRPQGSGNQPQHF.

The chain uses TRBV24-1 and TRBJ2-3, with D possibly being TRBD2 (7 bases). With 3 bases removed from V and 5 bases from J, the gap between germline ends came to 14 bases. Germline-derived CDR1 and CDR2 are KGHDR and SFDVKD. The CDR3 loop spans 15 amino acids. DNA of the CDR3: TGTGCCACCAGTGATGGGGGGGCAGGACAAGATACGCAGTATTTT. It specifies CATSDGGAGQDTQYF.

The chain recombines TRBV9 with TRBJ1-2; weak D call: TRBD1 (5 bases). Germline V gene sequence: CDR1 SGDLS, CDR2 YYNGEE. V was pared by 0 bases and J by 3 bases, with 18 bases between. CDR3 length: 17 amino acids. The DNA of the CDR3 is TGTGCCAGCAGCGTAGGAACAGGACCGACGTCGGACTATGGCTACACCTTC. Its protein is CASSVGTGPTSDYGYTF.

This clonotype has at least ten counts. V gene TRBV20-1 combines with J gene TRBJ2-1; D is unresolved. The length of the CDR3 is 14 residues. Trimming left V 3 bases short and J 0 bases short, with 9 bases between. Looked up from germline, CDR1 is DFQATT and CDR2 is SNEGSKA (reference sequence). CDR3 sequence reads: CSARWYFSYNEQFF. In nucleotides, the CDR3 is TGCAGTGCTAGGTGGTATTTCTCCTACAATGAGCAGTTCTTC.